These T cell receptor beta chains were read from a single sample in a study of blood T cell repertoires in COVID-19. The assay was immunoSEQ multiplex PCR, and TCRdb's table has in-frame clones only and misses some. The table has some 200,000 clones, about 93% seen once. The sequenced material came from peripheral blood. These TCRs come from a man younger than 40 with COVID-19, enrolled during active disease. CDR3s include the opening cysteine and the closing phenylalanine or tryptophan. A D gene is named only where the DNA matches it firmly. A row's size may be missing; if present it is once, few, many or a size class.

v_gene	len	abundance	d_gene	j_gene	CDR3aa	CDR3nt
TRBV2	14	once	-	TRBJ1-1	CASSEQVKNTEAFF	TGTGCCAGCAGTGAACAGGTGAAGAACACTGAAGCTTTCTTT
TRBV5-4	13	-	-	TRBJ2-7	CASSRETSYEQYF	TGTGCCAGCAGCAGGGAGACGAGCTACGAGCAGTACTTC
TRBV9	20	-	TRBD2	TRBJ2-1	CASSVAAGTSGGALDNEQFF	TGTGCCAGCAGCGTAGCCGCCGGGACTAGCGGGGGGGCCCTCGACAATGAGCAGTTCTTC
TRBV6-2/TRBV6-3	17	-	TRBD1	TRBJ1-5	CASSYSPGTGNNQPQHF	TGTGCCAGCAGTTACTCCCCCGGGACAGGCAACAATCAGCCCCAGCATTTT
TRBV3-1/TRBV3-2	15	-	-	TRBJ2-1	CASSQEVGGYNEQFF	TGTGCCAGCAGCCAAGAGGTCGGCGGATACAATGAGCAGTTCTTC
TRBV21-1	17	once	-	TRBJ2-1	CASSKGSGASSYNEQFF	TGTGCCAGCAGCAAGGGTAGCGGGGCTAGCTCCTACAATGAGCAGTTCTTC
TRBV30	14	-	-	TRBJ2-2	CALGQFSSTGELFF	TGTGCCTTGGGACAATTTAGTTCCACCGGGGAGCTGTTTTTT
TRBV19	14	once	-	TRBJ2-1	CASSMGSRYNEQFF	TGTGCCAGTAGTATGGGCAGTCGCTACAATGAGCAGTTCTTC
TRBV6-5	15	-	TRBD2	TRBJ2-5	CASTRRGGSQETQYF	TGTGCCAGCACTCGGAGGGGAGGGAGTCAAGAGACCCAGTACTTC
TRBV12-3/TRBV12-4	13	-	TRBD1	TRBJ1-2	CASSRKTGFGYTF	TGTGCCAGCAGCAGAAAGACAGGGTTCGGCTACACCTTC
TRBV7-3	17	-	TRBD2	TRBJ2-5	CASSLVRNSGAQETQYF	TGTGCCAGCAGCTTAGTCCGAAACAGCGGGGCACAAGAGACCCAGTACTTC
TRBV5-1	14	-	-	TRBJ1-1	CASSIQTGNTEAFF	TGCGCCAGCAGCATCCAGACAGGGAACACTGAAGCTTTCTTT
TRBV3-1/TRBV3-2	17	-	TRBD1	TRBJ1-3	CASSQLMTGGSGNTIYF	TGTGCCAGCAGCCAACTCATGACAGGGGGATCTGGAAACACCATATATTTT
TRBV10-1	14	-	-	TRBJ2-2	CASSDRLEIGELFF	TGCGCCAGCAGTGACCGACTAGAGATCGGGGAGCTGTTTTTT
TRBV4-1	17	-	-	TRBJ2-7	CASSQDWGRGKTYEQYF	TGCGCCAGCAGCCAAGATTGGGGTCGGGGGAAGACCTACGAGCAGTACTTC
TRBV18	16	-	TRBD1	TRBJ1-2	CASSSPGQGEVYGYTF	TGTGCCAGCTCATCACCGGGACAGGGGGAAGTCTATGGCTACACCTTC
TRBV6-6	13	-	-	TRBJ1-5	CASSAQGDQPQHF	TGTGCCAGCAGTGCACAGGGAGATCAGCCCCAGCATTTT
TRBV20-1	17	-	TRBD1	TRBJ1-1	CSASEDRGFVTNTEAFF	TGCAGTGCTAGTGAGGACAGGGGATTTGTAACGAACACTGAAGCTTTCTTT
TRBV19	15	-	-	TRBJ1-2	CASSIGGSRNYGYTF	TGTGCCAGTAGTATAGGCGGCAGTCGGAACTATGGCTACACCTTC
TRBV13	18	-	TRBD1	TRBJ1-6	CASSPRRGTGFGNSPLHF	TGTGCCAGCAGCCCAAGAAGGGGGACAGGGTTCGGTAATTCACCCCTCCACTTT
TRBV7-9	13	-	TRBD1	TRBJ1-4	CASSSGTDEKLFF	TGTGCCAGCAGTTCCGGGACAGATGAAAAACTGTTTTTT
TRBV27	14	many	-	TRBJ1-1	CASSFGGGYTEAFF	TGTGCCAGCAGTTTCGGGGGGGGGTACACTGAAGCTTTCTTT
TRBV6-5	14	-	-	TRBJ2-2	CASSYLDRTGELFF	TGTGCCAGCAGTTATTTAGATCGGACCGGGGAGCTGTTTTTT
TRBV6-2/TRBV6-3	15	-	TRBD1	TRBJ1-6	CASSLLLTGSSPLHF	TGTGCCAGCAGCCTTCTCCTGACAGGGAGTTCACCCCTCCACTTT
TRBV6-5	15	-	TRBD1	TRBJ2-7	CASSYYVGQGEKQYF	TGTGCCAGCAGTTACTACGTGGGACAGGGGGAGAAGCAGTACTTC
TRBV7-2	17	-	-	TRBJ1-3	CASSARQALKIIDTIYF	TGTGCCAGCAGCGCCCGACAGGCGCTAAAAATCATAGACACCATATATTTT
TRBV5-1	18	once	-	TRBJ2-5	CASSLEVGGISPGETQYF	TGCGCCAGCAGCTTGGAGGTTGGGGGGATTAGTCCTGGAGAGACCCAGTACTTC
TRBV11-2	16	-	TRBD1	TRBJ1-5	CASSLRDRMQYQPQHF	TGTGCCAGCAGCCTCCGGGACAGGATGCAGTATCAGCCCCAGCATTTT
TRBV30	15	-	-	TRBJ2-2	CAWSVSSGDTGELFF	TGTGCCTGGAGTGTATCATCGGGAGACACCGGGGAGCTGTTTTTT
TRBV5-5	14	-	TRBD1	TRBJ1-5	CASSSQGGFEPQHF	TGTGCCAGCAGCTCACAGGGGGGTTTTGAACCCCAGCATTTT
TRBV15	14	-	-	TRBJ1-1	CATSRDARSTEAFF	TGTGCCACCAGCAGAGATGCGCGTAGCACTGAAGCTTTCTTT
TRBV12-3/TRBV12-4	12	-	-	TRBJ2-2	CASSRSTGELFF	TGTGCCAGCAGTCGTAGTACCGGGGAGCTGTTTTTT
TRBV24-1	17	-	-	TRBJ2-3	CATSEAVQGQLTDTQYF	TGTGCCACCAGTGAGGCAGTCCAGGGCCAACTCACAGATACGCAGTATTTT
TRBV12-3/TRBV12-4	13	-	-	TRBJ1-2	CASSLSRDYGYTF	TGTGCCAGCAGTCTGAGCAGGGACTATGGCTACACCTTC
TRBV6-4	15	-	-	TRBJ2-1	CASSADTASYNEQFF	TGTGCCAGCAGCGCCGACACCGCCTCCTACAATGAGCAGTTCTTC
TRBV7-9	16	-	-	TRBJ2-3	CASSVGSGSGTDTQYF	TGTGCCAGCAGCGTAGGCTCGGGGAGCGGCACAGATACGCAGTATTTT
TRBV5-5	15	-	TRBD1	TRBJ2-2	CASSWTGADTGELFF	TGTGCCAGCAGCTGGACAGGGGCAGACACCGGGGAGCTGTTTTTT
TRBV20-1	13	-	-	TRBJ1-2	CSASPGDRAGYTF	TGCAGTGCTAGTCCCGGGGATCGAGCTGGCTACACCTTC
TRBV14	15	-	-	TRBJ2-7	CASSQEPRESYEQYF	TGTGCCAGCAGCCAAGAGCCGCGGGAAAGCTACGAGCAGTACTTC
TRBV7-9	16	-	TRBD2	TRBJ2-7	CASSFVLAGDSYEQYF	TGTGCCAGCAGCTTCGTACTAGCGGGGGACTCCTACGAGCAGTACTTC
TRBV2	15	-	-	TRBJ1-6	CASSEWRQVNSPLHF	TGTGCCAGCAGTGAATGGAGACAGGTTAATTCACCCCTCCACTTT
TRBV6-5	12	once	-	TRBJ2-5	CASSFIGETQYF	TGTGCCAGCAGTTTTATCGGGGAGACCCAGTACTTC
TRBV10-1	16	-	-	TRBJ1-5	CASSEFGSSGNQPQHF	TGCGCCAGCAGTGAGTTCGGGTCATCAGGCAATCAGCCCCAGCATTTT
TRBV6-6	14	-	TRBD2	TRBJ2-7	CASSTSGGAYEQYF	TGTGCCAGCAGCACTAGCGGGGGGGCCTACGAGCAGTACTTC
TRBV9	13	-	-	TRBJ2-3	CASSVDGEYTQYF	TGTGCCAGCAGCGTAGATGGAGAATATACGCAGTATTTT
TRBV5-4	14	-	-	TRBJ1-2	CASSGDLSNYGYTF	TGTGCCAGCAGCGGGGACTTATCTAACTATGGCTACACCTTC
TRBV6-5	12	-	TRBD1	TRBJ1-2	CASGAGGLGYTF	TGTGCCAGCGGAGCAGGGGGCTTAGGCTACACCTTC
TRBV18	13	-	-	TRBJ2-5	CASSDESRVPKYF	TGTGCCAGCTCAGACGAGAGTCGGGTTCCCAAGTACTTC
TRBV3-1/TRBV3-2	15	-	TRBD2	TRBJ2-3	CASSLSGGGTDTQYF	TGTGCCAGCAGCCTATCCGGGGGGGGAACAGATACGCAGTATTTT
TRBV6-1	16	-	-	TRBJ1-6	CASSEAPLQGDSPLHF	TGTGCCAGCAGTGAAGCGCCTTTACAGGGAGATTCACCCCTCCACTTT
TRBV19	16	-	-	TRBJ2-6	CASSIGPGVGANVLTF	TGTGCCAGTAGTATCGGCCCAGGGGTCGGGGCCAACGTCCTGACTTTC
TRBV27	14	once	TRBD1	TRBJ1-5	CASTPRQGYQPQHF	TGTGCCAGTACTCCCCGACAGGGGTATCAGCCCCAGCATTTT